The next 29 T cell receptor beta chains were all read from a single sample in a study of cytomegalovirus exposure and HLA in healthy donors. The repertoire was sequenced with immunoSEQ multiplex PCR; TCRdb's copy has only in-frame clones and lacks some. The data show hundreds of thousands of clones, roughly 85% seen once. Source material: PBMCs. All receptors come from a woman under 30 in good health and CMV-seronegative.

The CDR3 DNA reads as TGTGCCAGCTCATCTTCAGGGGGCCCAGATACGCAGTATTTT. This gives the protein CASSSSGGPDTQYF. The V and J genes are TRBV18 and TRBJ2-3, with 8 bases fitting TRBD1. Germline V lookup: CDR1 KGHSH, CDR2 LQKENI. This CDR3 region has 14 residues. Trimming cost V 5 bases and J 4 bases; bases outside gene matches: 5.

The chain recombines TRBV28 with TRBJ2-5, with 12 bases identical to TRBD2. From germline, CDR1 is MDHEN and CDR2 SYDVKM. This CDR3 has 16 amino acids. After removal of 6 bases from V and 1 base from J, the junction contained 6 bases not matched to a gene. The CDR3 DNA sequence: TGTGCCAGCAGCCCGACTAGCGGGAGAACCCAAGAGACCCAGTACTTC. As protein: CASSPTSGRTQETQYF.

The V and J genes are TRBV15 and TRBJ2-7; TRBD1 matches 9 bases. V shed 5 bases and J 7 bases; nucleotides not matched to a gene: 9. This CDR3 has 14 residues. From germline, CDR1 is LNHNV and CDR2 YYDKDF (reference sequence). The CDR3 here is CATSGQGSGFEQYF. In DNA form, the CDR3 reads TGTGCCACCAGCGGACAGGGGTCTGGCTTTGAGCAGTACTTC.

The chain recombines TRBV9 with TRBJ2-1, with no clear D. The CDR3 is 15 residues long. Trimming took off 1 base at V and 0 bases at J, with 8 bases between the two ends. Per the germline V gene, CDR1 is SGDLS and CDR2 is YYNGEE. This chain's CDR3 is CASSVTLSSYNEQFF. In nucleotides, the CDR3 is TGTGCCAGCAGCGTAACTCTGAGCTCCTACAATGAGCAGTTCTTC.

The V call is TRBV30, the J call TRBJ1-2; 7 bases fit TRBD1. The CDR3 runs to 13 residues. Germline lookup yields CDR1 GTSNPN and CDR2 SVGIG (reference sequence). Trimming removed 3 bases from V and 7 bases from J; junction bases left unmatched: 8. CDR3 sequence reads: CAWSGKTGSGYTF. For the CDR3, the DNA is TGTGCCTGGAGCGGGAAGACAGGGTCTGGCTACACCTTC.

This rearrangement joins TRBV19 to TRBJ2-7, with TRBD2 identical over 8 bases. V gave up 6 bases and J gave up 7 bases; unmatched junction bases: 14. Germline CDR1 reads LNHDA; CDR2 reads SQIVND (reference sequence). This CDR3 region has 15 residues. This CDR3 is CASSSSGTPSWEQYF. CDR3 DNA sequence: TGTGCCAGTAGCAGTAGCGGGACCCCCTCATGGGAGCAGTACTTC.

V usage is TRBV15 and J usage is TRBJ1-1; 7 bases are shared with TRBD1. V was pared by 6 bases and J by 1 base, with 8 bases of the junction left unmatched. The germline V gene encodes CDR1 LNHNV and CDR2 YYDKDF (reference sequence). The CDR3 runs to 15 residues. The CDR3 DNA reads TGTGCCACCAGAAAGAGGGGACAGCAGAACACTGAAGCTTTCTTT. This translates into CATRKRGQQNTEAFF.

This clone is a singleton in its sample. This chain uses TRBV21-1 with TRBJ2-7; the tabulated D call, TRBD2, remains unverified against the DNA. TRBV21-1 is listed as a pseudogene. This CDR3 has 17 amino acids. Written as DNA, the CDR3 is TGTGCCAGCAGCAAACTAGCGGGAGCGTCATGTTCCTACGAGCAGTACTTC. It translates to CASSKLAGASCSYEQYF.

Comments on this clone: The sample has other DNA sequences that encode this CDR3 too. This chain uses TRBV29-1 with TRBJ2-2, with no clear D. Per germline, CDR1 SQVTM and CDR2 ANQGSEA. This CDR3 comprises 13 residues. Trimming took 3 bases from V and 1 from J, leaving 6 bases between them. In DNA form, the CDR3 reads TGCAGCGTTGAGGGCAGGAACACCGGGGAGCTGTTTTTT. Protein product: CSVEGRNTGELFF.

This clone was recorded at least ten times. J is TRBJ2-7 and V is TRBV6-5; 7 bases map to TRBD2. Germline V gene data show CDR1 as MNHEY and CDR2 as SVGAGI. This CDR3 region has 15 residues. Trimming cost V 4 bases and J 4 bases; bases outside gene matches: 10. CDR3 DNA: TGTGCCAGCAGTTCCTCGGGAAACGGGGGGTACGAGCAGTACTTC. Residues: CASSSSGNGGYEQYF.

As for this clone: The junction differs from germline at one of its ends, possibly a read error. This chain joins TRBV29-1 and TRBJ2-7; TRBD1 is a possible D gene (5 bases). Germline V gene data show CDR1 as SQVTM and CDR2 as ANQGSEA. The CDR3 runs 12 residues. The CDR3 DNA follows: TGCAGCGTAGAAGGGGCCCCTTACGAGCAGTACTTC. The encoded protein is CSVEGAPYEQYF.

This rearrangement joins TRBV5-1 to TRBJ1-1, with TRBD1 matching 8 bases. This CDR3 has 14 amino acids. The J segment lost 4 bases and the V segment lost 3 bases, leaving 5 bases of the junction unmatched. Germline V gene sequence: CDR1 SGHRS, CDR2 YFSETQ. This chain's CDR3 is CASSYITGGTEAFF. The CDR3 nucleotides are TGCGCCAGCAGCTATATAACAGGGGGCACTGAAGCTTTCTTT.

The chain carries TRBV7-9 and TRBJ2-1; a weak D match, TRBD2 (6 bases). The CDR3 length is 16 residues. Per germline, CDR1 SEHNR and CDR2 FQNEAQ (reference sequence). V dropped 3 bases and J dropped 3 bases, with 15 bases sitting between them. Here the CDR3 reads CASSFYGGENYNEQFF. CDR3 DNA: TGTGCCAGCAGCTTTTACGGGGGAGAGAACTACAATGAGCAGTTCTTC. The full variable domain, in which reference TRBV7-9 and TRBJ2-1 provide the parts outside the CDR3, is DTGVSQNPRHKITKRGQNVTFRCDPISEHNRLYWYRQTLGQGPEFLTYFQNEAQLEKSRLLSDRFSAERPKGSFSTLEIQRTEQGDSAMYLCASSFYGGENYNEQFFGPGTRLTVL.

This clone was counted a single time. The CDR3 spells CASSQDSGAPILGNTIYF. CDR3 sequence (DNA): TGCGCCAGCAGCCAAGACTCTGGGGCCCCCATACTTGGAAACACCATATATTTT. The rearrangement uses TRBV4-1 and TRBJ1-3, with a weak D call TRBD1 (5 bases). The germline gives CDR1 MGHRA, CDR2 YSYEKL. The CDR3 extends over 18 amino acids. V gave up 0 bases and J gave up 3 bases, with 18 bases separating them.

Concerning this clone itself: Other nucleotide sequences in the sample specify the same CDR3. The chain has TRBV15 and TRBJ1-4; TRBD1 matches 7 bases. The length of the CDR3 is 16 residues. J was trimmed by 3 bases and V by 0 bases; bases with no gene match: 4. Germline V gene data show CDR1 as LNHNV and CDR2 as YYDKDF (reference sequence). As DNA, the CDR3 is TGTGCCACCAGCAGAGATCGAGGGACAGCTAATGAAAAACTGTTTTTT. Translated, it gives CATSRDRGTANEKLFF.

V usage is TRBV28 and J usage is TRBJ2-7; 7 nucleotides line up with TRBD1. CDR3 length: 13 residues. The V segment lost 6 bases and the J segment 2 bases; nucleotides outside the gene matches: 4. Germline V gene sequence: CDR1 MDHEN, CDR2 SYDVKM. The DNA for the CDR3 is TGTGCCAGCAGACCGACAGGGACCTACGAGCAGTACTTC. Translation: CASRPTGTYEQYF.

The chain combines TRBV11-2 with TRBJ1-2; unclear D gene. Trimming took off 5 bases at V and 4 bases at J, with 17 bases between the two ends. Germline loops: CDR1 SGHAT, CDR2 FQNNGV. This CDR3 has 15 amino acids. The CDR3 sequence: CASSRRRESPYGYTF. The CDR3 nucleotides read TGTGCCAGCAGCCGAAGAAGGGAGTCTCCCTATGGCTACACCTTC.

The chain links TRBV27 to TRBJ2-7, with 9 bases fitting TRBD2. J gave up 2 bases and V 4 bases, and 3 bases lay outside the gene matches. The CDR3 contains 14 residues. In germline, CDR1 is MNHEY, CDR2 SMNVEV (reference sequence). The CDR3 reads CASSYSGGPYEQYF. The CDR3 nucleotides are TGTGCCAGCAGTTATAGCGGGGGACCCTACGAGCAGTACTTC.

V and J are TRBV27 and TRBJ2-2; 13 bases are shared with TRBD2. This CDR3 is 16 amino acids long. Germline assignment: CDR1 MNHEY and CDR2 SMNVEV (reference sequence). The V gene end was trimmed by 5 bases and the J gene end by 6 bases; junction bases not matched to a gene: 6. Here the CDR3 reads CASSLSGTSGAGELFF. The CDR3 DNA reads as TGTGCCAGCAGTCTTTCCGGGACTAGCGGGGCCGGGGAGCTGTTTTTT.

The chain uses TRBV29-1 and TRBJ1-1, with TRBD1 as a possible D gene (5 bases). The V end was cut by 7 bases, the J end by 3 bases, with 12 bases between. The CDR3 is 12 amino acids. Per the germline V gene, CDR1 is SQVTM and CDR2 is ANQGSEA. The CDR3 region is CSAAPGYTEAFF. The CDR3 nucleotides are TGCAGCGCCGCCCCAGGGTACACTGAAGCTTTCTTT.

The sample holds one count of this clone. The CDR3 coding sequence is TGTGCCAGCAGCGGCGGACTAGCGGGGTACCAAGAGACCCAGTACTTC. This codes for CASSGGLAGYQETQYF. J is TRBJ2-5 and V is TRBV9; 12 nucleotides match TRBD2. Germline-derived CDR1 and CDR2 are SGDLS and YYNGEE. V was pared by 3 bases and J by 0 bases, with 3 bases of the junction left unmatched. The CDR3 extends over 16 amino acids.

This CDR3 reads CASSGQLQGKELNSPLHF. CDR3 DNA: TGTGCCAGCAGTGGACAACTACAGGGGAAGGAGCTTAATTCACCCCTCCACTTT. The gene calls are TRBV2 and TRBJ1-6, with 7 bases lining up with TRBD1. With V trimmed by 4 bases and J by 6 bases, 15 bases remained unmatched. This CDR3 has 18 residues. The germline V gene has CDR1 SNHLY and CDR2 FYNNEI.

The rearrangement uses TRBV28 and TRBJ2-7, with 10 bases that match TRBD1. Trimming took 5 bases from V and 6 from J; bases not matched to a gene: 7. The CDR3 covers 14 residues. Germline V CDR1 and CDR2: MDHEN, SYDVKM. The CDR3 region is CASSVLGQGSEQYF. The CDR3 DNA reads as TGTGCCAGCAGTGTGCTGGGACAGGGGAGCGAGCAGTACTTC.

The rearrangement links TRBV27 to TRBJ1-1; weak D call: TRBD1 (5 bases). The germline V gene encodes CDR1 MNHEY and CDR2 SMNVEV (reference sequence). The V end lost 7 bases, the J end lost 1 base, and 25 bases lay between the germline ends. The CDR3 runs to 18 residues. The CDR3 nucleotides are TGTGCCAGCACCGATTCCGGGGGGGGAAGTCCTCGGAACACTGAAGCTTTCTTT. It yields the protein CASTDSGGGSPRNTEAFF.

This clone showed up just a few times. The chain has TRBV5-8 and TRBJ1-1; D is undetermined. Trimming left V 0 bases short and J 11 bases short, with 17 bases between. In germline, CDR1 is SGHTS, CDR2 YDEGEE. The CDR3 extends over 14 amino acids. CDR3 sequence: CASSLDRLDGKAFF. Here the CDR3 DNA reads TGTGCCAGCAGCTTGGACCGTCTAGATGGCAAGGCTTTCTTT.

The chain uses TRBV28 and TRBJ2-3; a possible D gene is TRBD1 (5 bases). The ends were cut back, 7 bases at V and 0 bases at J, with 11 bases in the middle. CDR1 MDHEN and CDR2 SYDVKM come from the germline V gene. This CDR3 contains 14 residues. CDR3 region: CASTGYVSTDTQYF. For the CDR3, the DNA is TGTGCCAGCACAGGGTATGTTAGCACAGATACGCAGTATTTT. Drawing the rest from reference TRBV28 and TRBJ2-3, the complete variable domain is DVKVTQSSRYLVKRTGEKVFLECVQDMDHENMFWYRQDPGLGLRLIYFSYDVKMKEKGDIPEGYSVSREKKERFSLILESASTNQTSMYLCASTGYVSTDTQYFGPGTRLTVL.

This clone has just a few counts. The rearrangement links TRBV16 to TRBJ1-1, with TRBD1 matching 11 bases. The CDR3 has 17 amino acids. Trimming cost V 2 bases and J 3 bases; bases outside gene matches: 8. The germline gives CDR1 KGHSY, CDR2 FQNENV. The CDR3 protein is CASSQDVGDRGYTEAFF. The CDR3 region has the DNA TGTGCCAGCAGCCAAGATGTTGGGGACAGGGGGTACACTGAAGCTTTCTTT.

J is TRBJ2-1 and V is TRBV2; 11 bases are a match to TRBD2. The CDR3 has 18 amino acids. V lost 7 bases, J lost 0 bases, and 11 bases stayed unmatched. Germline CDR1 SNHLY, CDR2 FYNNEI. The CDR3 nucleotides read TGTGCCAGCACCAACCTAGGACTAGCGGGCCCCTCCTACAATGAGCAGTTCTTC. This sequence encodes CASTNLGLAGPSYNEQFF.

This chain links TRBV5-1 with TRBJ2-5; maybe TRBD1 (6 bases). The CDR3 is 13 residues long. The germline CDR1 and CDR2 sequences are SGHRS and YFSETQ. Between the trimmed V and J ends, which lost 7 bases and 5 bases, there was a span of 15 bases. This CDR3 is CASSRGGYETQYF. The CDR3, as DNA: TGCGCCAGCTCCCGAGGGGGTTACGAGACCCAGTACTTC.